A single sample gave rise to the 22 T cell receptor beta chains below, sequenced in a study of Tregs in tolerant kidney transplant recipients. Repertoires were generated with immunoSEQ multiplex PCR, while TCRdb's copy carries only in-frame clones and drops some. The sample carries about 240,000 clones, approximately 84% recorded once. Sample: CD4+ T cells from blood. These receptors were taken from a human donor in good health.

The chain employs TRBV9 and TRBJ1-6; D is perhaps TRBD1 (5 bases). Germline assignment: CDR1 SGDLS and CDR2 YYNGEE. Trimming removed 0 bases at V and 9 bases at J, with 25 bases between. The CDR3 runs 19 residues. CDR3 loop: CASSVEAGKAPVASSPLHF. CDR3 DNA sequence: TGTGCCAGCAGCGTAGAGGCAGGGAAAGCCCCGGTGGCAAGTTCACCCCTCCACTTT.

CDR3 DNA sequence: TGTGCCAGCAGCTTGGGGGACAGGGGGCGCATAGATACGCAGTATTTT. Translating gives CASSLGDRGRIDTQYF. The chain uses TRBV5-4 and TRBJ2-3; 12 positions agree with TRBD1. The ends lost 0 bases at V and 5 bases at J; junction bases unmatched: 4. The CDR3 spans 16 residues. Germline CDR1 is SGHNT and CDR2 is YYREEE (reference sequence).

The V gene is TRBV5-1, the J gene TRBJ2-7; TRBD1 matches at 10 bases. CDR1 is SGHRS, CDR2 YFSETQ, per germline. The CDR3 sequence is 16 residues long. V lost 4 bases, J lost 3 bases, and 10 bases stayed unmatched. The CDR3 region is CASSTHGGQGHYEQYF. The CDR3 DNA sequence: TGCGCCAGCAGCACCCATGGGGGACAGGGGCACTACGAGCAGTACTTC.

This chain links TRBV28 with TRBJ2-7, with TRBD2 identical over 7 bases. The CDR3 has 15 amino acids. CDR1 is MDHEN and CDR2 is SYDVKM in the germline V gene. J lost 7 bases, V lost 6 bases, and 15 bases had no gene match. The CDR3 sequence: CASRPGLAGAGEQYF. CDR3 coding DNA: TGTGCCAGCAGGCCAGGGTTGGCGGGAGCTGGGGAGCAGTACTTC.

The genes are TRBV10-2 and TRBJ2-5; TRBD1 agrees at 9 bases. Germline CDR1 and CDR2: WSHSY and SAAADI. This CDR3 region has 16 residues. The trim removed 2 bases at V and 5 bases at J, leaving 9 bases unmatched. The CDR3 DNA reads TGCGCCAGCAGTGAGAAGGGACAGGGTGTGTGGGAGACCCAGTACTTC. As protein: CASSEKGQGVWETQYF.

In DNA, the CDR3 is TGTGCCAGCAGCTTTTCGACAGGGGCTGGAAACACCATATATTTT. Protein: CASSFSTGAGNTIYF. The gene calls are TRBV11-1 and TRBJ1-3; 8 bases map to TRBD1. The germline CDR1 and CDR2 sequences are SGHAT and FQDESV (reference sequence). This CDR3 has 15 residues. The V segment lost 3 bases and the J segment 2 bases; nucleotides outside the gene matches: 3.

This clone has only a few counts. The chain employs TRBV5-8 and TRBJ2-7, with D uncertain. V was cut by 1 base and J by 5 bases, with 7 bases left in between. CDR1 SGHTS and CDR2 YDEGEE come from the germline V gene. This CDR3 is built from 12 residues. DNA for the CDR3: TGTGCCAGCAGCTTGACGGTCCACGAGCAGTACTTC. Translation gives CASSLTVHEQYF.

This rearrangement joins TRBV25-1 to TRBJ2-1; D is uncertain. Germline lookup yields CDR1 MGHDK and CDR2 SYGVNS. The CDR3 length is 11 residues. V shed 8 bases and J shed 13 bases, with 15 bases lying between them. Written as DNA, the CDR3 is TGTGCCAGCCTCTCCACATCTATACAGTTCTTC. It yields the protein CASLSTSIQFF.

The chain uses TRBV15 and TRBJ2-7; D remains ambiguous. The CDR3 runs to 16 residues. Trimming stripped 0 bases from V and 7 bases from J, with 19 bases between. The germline gives CDR1 LNHNV, CDR2 YYDKDF (reference sequence). The CDR3 bases are TGTGCCACCAGCAGAGATGAGTTTATCGACCCGACGGAGCAGTACTTC. The encoded protein is CATSRDEFIDPTEQYF.

The chain is built from TRBV7-9 and TRBJ1-4; a possible D gene is TRBD1 (5 bases). Germline V gene lookup returns CDR1 SEHNR and CDR2 FQNEAQ (reference sequence). The CDR3 has 12 residues. V was shortened by 11 bases and J by 7 bases, with 14 bases between the two germline ends. DNA for the CDR3: TGTGCCGGGGCCCGACTCAGTGAAAAACTGTTTTTT. This codes for CAGARLSEKLFF.

The chain links TRBV4-2 to TRBJ1-4; the D is unclear. Trimming removed 0 bases at V and 6 bases at J, with 8 bases between. The CDR3 sequence is 14 residues long. Germline CDR1 and CDR2: LGHNA and YNFKEQ. This CDR3 reads CASSQDLIDEKLFF. In DNA form, the CDR3 reads TGTGCCAGCAGCCAAGATTTGATCGATGAAAAACTGTTTTTT.

The genes are TRBV2 and TRBJ1-2; TRBD1 matches at 10 bases. CDR1 and CDR2 from the germline V gene are SNHLY and FYNNEI. Unmatched junction bases numbered 8, after V lost 8 bases and J lost 8 bases. The CDR3 is 13 amino acids. The CDR3 sequence: CASQKGTGVGYTF. In DNA, the CDR3 is TGTGCCAGCCAAAAGGGGACAGGGGTCGGCTACACCTTC.

The rearrangement links TRBV4-1 to TRBJ2-5; D is ambiguous. CDR3 length equals 13 residues. Trimming shortened V by 2 bases and J by 5 bases, and 9 bases separated the two germline ends. Per germline, CDR1 MGHRA and CDR2 YSYEKL. The CDR3 region has the DNA TGCGCCAGCAGCCAATTCCCACCGGAGACCCAGTACTTC. Amino acids: CASSQFPPETQYF.

This chain connects TRBV5-4 to TRBJ2-3, with D unresolved. CDR3 size: 13 residues. Germline-derived CDR1 and CDR2 are SGHNT and YYREEE (reference sequence). V shed 2 bases and J shed 6 bases, with 10 bases lying between them. Here the CDR3 reads CASSLGRSDTQYF. The CDR3 nucleotides are TGTGCCAGCAGCTTAGGTCGGAGCGATACGCAGTATTTT.

The J gene is TRBJ2-1, the V gene TRBV18, with TRBD2 matching over 11 bases. Germline V gene sequence: CDR1 KGHSH, CDR2 LQKENI. The CDR3 extends over 17 amino acids. V gave up 2 bases and J gave up 1 base; unmatched junction bases: 4. CDR3 in amino acids: CASSPTSGSVSYNEQFF. CDR3 DNA sequence: TGTGCCAGCTCACCAACTAGCGGGAGTGTGTCCTACAATGAGCAGTTCTTC.

The rearrangement joins TRBV10-3 to TRBJ2-3, with D perhaps being TRBD1 or TRBD2 (5 bases each). Germline lookup yields CDR1 ENHRY and CDR2 SYGVKD. The CDR3 is made up of 15 amino acids. Trimming removed 4 bases at V and 2 bases at J, with 13 bases between. The CDR3 DNA reads as TGTGCCATCAGTGGGGGGTATCGGTTCACAGATACGCAGTATTTT. It is translated as CAISGGYRFTDTQYF.

This rearrangement joins TRBV7-8 to TRBJ1-2; 7 bases agree with TRBD1. The trim removed 6 bases at V and 8 bases at J, leaving 12 bases unmatched. The length of the CDR3 is 14 residues. The germline gives CDR1 SGHVS, CDR2 FQNEAQ. In nucleotides, the CDR3 is TGTGCCAGCAGTCCGACAGGGCAATCCCACGGCTACACCTTC. Translated: CASSPTGQSHGYTF.

About this clone itself: The sample carries other DNA sequences with the same CDR3. The rearrangement links TRBV5-1 to TRBJ2-5; D gene ambiguous. The germline CDR1 and CDR2 sequences are SGHRS and YFSETQ. V was trimmed by 5 bases and J by 5 bases, leaving 13 bases between them. The CDR3 totals 13 residues. CDR3 DNA: TGCGCCAGCAGACCTGGACGTCAGGAGACCCAGTACTTC. Translating gives CASRPGRQETQYF.

J is TRBJ1-2 and V is TRBV2; the match to TRBD1 covers 8 bases. V gave up 2 bases and J gave up 4 bases; unmatched junction bases: 12. The CDR3 has 17 residues. Looked up from germline, CDR1 is SNHLY and CDR2 is FYNNEI. Written as DNA, the CDR3 is TGTGCCAGCAGTGAACCACTTTGGACAGGGAGGTTCTATGGCTACACCTTC. Its protein is CASSEPLWTGRFYGYTF.

The J gene is TRBJ2-1, the V gene TRBV15; TRBD1 aligns across 11 bases. This CDR3 is built from 17 residues. Germline CDR1 LNHNV, CDR2 YYDKDF (reference sequence). The trim removed 3 bases at V and 5 bases at J, leaving 9 bases unmatched. The CDR3 bases are TGTGCCACCAGCAGCCGCCGAGGGACAGGGGGGAACAATGAGCAGTTCTTC. Encoded protein: CATSSRRGTGGNNEQFF.

The V and J genes are TRBV5-4 and TRBJ2-1; 10 nucleotides align to TRBD2. Looked up from germline, CDR1 is SGHNT and CDR2 is YYREEE (reference sequence). The V segment lost 0 bases and the J segment 9 bases; nucleotides outside the gene matches: 6. The CDR3 length is 15 residues. The CDR3 region is CASSLAGLAGVEQFF. The CDR3 DNA reads TGTGCCAGCAGCTTGGCCGGGCTAGCGGGAGTTGAGCAGTTCTTC.

The rearrangement joins TRBV2 to TRBJ2-4, with 9 bases lining up with TRBD1. The V and J ends lost 6 bases and 6 bases, in that order; junction bases with no gene match: 3. The CDR3 is made up of 13 amino acids. Germline V gene sequence: CDR1 SNHLY, CDR2 FYNNEI. The CDR3 here is CASRQGAGNIQYF. Here the CDR3 DNA reads TGTGCCAGCAGACAGGGGGCTGGAAACATTCAGTACTTC. The whole variable domain, filled in from reference TRBV2 and TRBJ2-4, reads EPEVTQTPSHQVTQMGQEVILRCVPISNHLYFYWYRQILGQKVEFLVSFYNNEISEKSEIFDDQFSVERPDGSNFTLKIRSTKLEDSAMYFCASRQGAGNIQYFGAGTRLSVL.